What follows is one TCR beta chain and its context. Its cognate antigen has yet to be identified. No base quality information exists; no much larger clone differs at one position. TCRbeta CDR3 regions were amplified from genomic DNA using the immunoSEQ Assay, a bias-controlled multiplex PCR. The original methods were these. Within the assay, amplification of reference gene primers was used to estimate how many nucleated cells each sample contained. To quantify the absolute abundance of each unique TCRbeta CDR3 rearrangement, sequence reads were collapsed and filtered. For each sample, productive Simpson clonality was calculated as the square root of Simpson's diversity index across productive rearrangements. TCRdb mirrors the immuneACCESS table, restricted to in-frame sequences. Some clones are absent from its copies; in checked studies, under half trace to an unresolved V gene, and the reason for the others is unknown. V and J calls and clone size come straight from that table; D and trimming were deduced from the DNA. This sample lists 310,000 or so clones; 90% were detected once. Jointly, the top ten make up about 1.7% of the sample.

The data derive from a study of blood T cell repertoires in COVID-19 (dated by TCRdb to 2018 to 2020). With regard to the full study: Collaborator samples came from the United States, Italy and Spain and covered acute and convalescent phases of COVID-19. HLA class I and class II types, where available, came from metadata supplied by the sample provider rather than from assay-based typing. The dataset comprised deeply sampled blood TCRbeta repertoires from subjects exposed to, actively infected with, or recovered from COVID-19. Samples were obtained from the ongoing ImmuneRACE study (first 160 participants) and from some 1,300 subjects provided by 6 global collaborators. A freely available public database, intended as a resource for researchers studying the immune response to SARS-CoV-2, is where the repertoires were released. The material from the prospective study consisted of cDNA or gDNA derived from T cells, B-cell-depleted T cells, or PBMCs. A de-identified subject ID, COVID-19 status, age in years and sex were almost always included in the sample metadata.

Overall results and qualifications from the work: How much clinical and demographic metadata was included differed by source and by participant, and the metadata was provided uncurated.

Enrolling through a virtual design, the prospective study's participants ranged in age from roughly 18 to 89 years and lived across around 25 United States geographic areas. In the prospective study, participants were assigned to cohorts based on the clinical history participants reported in a screening survey and a study questionnaire. Each participant in the prospective study had whole blood, serum and a nasopharyngeal or oropharyngeal swab collected by mobile phlebotomists. Additional blood draws and questionnaires over an approximately 2-month period could optionally be provided by prospective study participants. Blood samples from the prospective study were shipped frozen or at room temperature prior to DNA extraction. The CDR3 contains 13 residues, cysteine and phenylalanine counted. Left in the record is the CDR3 DNA by itself, 39 bases read in frame from the first base. Relative to germline, V is 5 bases shorter and J is 0 bases shorter, with 8 bases between their ends. Based on the germline V gene, the CDR1 and CDR2 sequences are MNHEY and SVGAGI.

Sequenced material: PBMCs or T cells enriched from blood (not recorded which). The clonotype comes from a woman under 30 with acute COVID-19. The rearranged segments are TRBV6-5 and TRBJ2-7; perhaps TRBD1 is the D gene, with 6 bases matching. The CDR3 is CASSTGNSYEQYF. The nucleotides read TGTGCCAGCAGTACAGGGAACTCCTACGAGCAGTACTTC.